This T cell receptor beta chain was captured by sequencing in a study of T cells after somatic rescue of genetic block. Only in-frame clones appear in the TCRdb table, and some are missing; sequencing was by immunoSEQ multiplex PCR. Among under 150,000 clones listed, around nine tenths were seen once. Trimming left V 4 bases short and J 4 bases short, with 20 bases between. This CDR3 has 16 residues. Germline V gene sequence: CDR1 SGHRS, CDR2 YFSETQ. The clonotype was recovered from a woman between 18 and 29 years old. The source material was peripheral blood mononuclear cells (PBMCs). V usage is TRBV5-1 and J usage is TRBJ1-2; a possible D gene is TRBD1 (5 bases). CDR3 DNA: TGCGCCAGCAGCCAAAACTGGGGTCGGGACGGCTATGGCTACACCTTC. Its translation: CASSQNWGRDGYGYTF.